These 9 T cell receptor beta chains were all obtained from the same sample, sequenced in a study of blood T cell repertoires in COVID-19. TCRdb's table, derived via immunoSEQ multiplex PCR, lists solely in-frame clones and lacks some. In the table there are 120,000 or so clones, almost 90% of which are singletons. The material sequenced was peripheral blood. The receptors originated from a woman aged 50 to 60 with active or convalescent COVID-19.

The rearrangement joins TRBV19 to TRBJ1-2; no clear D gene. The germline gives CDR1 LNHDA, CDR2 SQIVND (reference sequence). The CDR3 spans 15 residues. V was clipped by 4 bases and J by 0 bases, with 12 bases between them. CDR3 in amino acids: CASSTTSGTNYGYTF. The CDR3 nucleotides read TGTGCCAGTAGTACCACCTCCGGGACTAACTATGGCTACACCTTC.

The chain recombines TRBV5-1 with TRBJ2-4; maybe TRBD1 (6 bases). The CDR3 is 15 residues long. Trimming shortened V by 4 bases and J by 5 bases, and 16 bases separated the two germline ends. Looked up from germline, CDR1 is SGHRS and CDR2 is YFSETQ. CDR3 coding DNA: TGCGCCAGCAGCGTAGGGACACCCAGCCAAAACATTCAGTACTTC. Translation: CASSVGTPSQNIQYF. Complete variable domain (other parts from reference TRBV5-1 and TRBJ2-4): KAGVTQTPRYLIKTRGQQVTLSCSPISGHRSVSWYQQTPGQGLQFLFEYFSETQRNKGNFPGRFSGRQFSNSRSEMNVSTLELGDSALYLCASSVGTPSQNIQYFGAGTRLSVL.

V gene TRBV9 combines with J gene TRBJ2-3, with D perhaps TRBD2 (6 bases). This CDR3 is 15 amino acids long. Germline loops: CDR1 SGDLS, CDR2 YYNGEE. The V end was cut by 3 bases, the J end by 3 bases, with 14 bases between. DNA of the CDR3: TGTGCCAGCAGCGGGCCGGGAGTATTGACAGATACGCAGTATTTT. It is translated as CASSGPGVLTDTQYF.

The CDR3 DNA is TGTGCCAGTAGTCCAATACTAGCGGGAGTGAGGAATGAGCAGTTCTTC. It specifies CASSPILAGVRNEQFF. The V and J genes are TRBV19 and TRBJ2-1; 11 bases fit TRBD2. This CDR3 contains 16 residues. The germline V gene has CDR1 LNHDA and CDR2 SQIVND (reference sequence). V gave up 5 bases and J gave up 7 bases; unmatched junction bases: 10.

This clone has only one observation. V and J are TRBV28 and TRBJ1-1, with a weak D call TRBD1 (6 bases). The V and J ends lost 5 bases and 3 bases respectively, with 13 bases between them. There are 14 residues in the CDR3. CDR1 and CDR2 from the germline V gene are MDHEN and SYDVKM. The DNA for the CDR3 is TGTGCCAGCAGTCAGGGGCCTGGGTACACTGAAGCTTTCTTT. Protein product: CASSQGPGYTEAFF. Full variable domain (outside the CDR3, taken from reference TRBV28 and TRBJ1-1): DVKVTQSSRYLVKRTGEKVFLECVQDMDHENMFWYRQDPGLGLRLIYFSYDVKMKEKGDIPEGYSVSREKKERFSLILESASTNQTSMYLCASSQGPGYTEAFFGQGTRLTVV.

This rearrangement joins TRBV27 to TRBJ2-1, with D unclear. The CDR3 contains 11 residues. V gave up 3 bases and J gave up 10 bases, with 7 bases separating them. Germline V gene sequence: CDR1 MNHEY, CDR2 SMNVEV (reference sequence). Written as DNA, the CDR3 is TGTGCCAGCAGTTTTATGCGGGAGCAGTTCTTC. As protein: CASSFMREQFF.

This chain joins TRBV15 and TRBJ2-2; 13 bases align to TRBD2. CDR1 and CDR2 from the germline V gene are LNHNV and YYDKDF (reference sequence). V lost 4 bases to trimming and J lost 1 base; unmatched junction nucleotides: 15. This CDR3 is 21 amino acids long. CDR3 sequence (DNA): TGTGCCACCAGCACTGAATTAGGACTAGCGGGAGCTAAAGGGAACACCGGGGAGCTGTTTTTT. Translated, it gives CATSTELGLAGAKGNTGELFF. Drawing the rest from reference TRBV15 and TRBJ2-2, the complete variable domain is DAMVIQNPRYQVTQFGKPVTLSCSQTLNHNVMYWYQQKSSQAPKLLFHYYDKDFNNEADTPDNFQSRRPNTSFCFLDIRSPGLGDTAMYLCATSTELGLAGAKGNTGELFFGEGSRLTVL.

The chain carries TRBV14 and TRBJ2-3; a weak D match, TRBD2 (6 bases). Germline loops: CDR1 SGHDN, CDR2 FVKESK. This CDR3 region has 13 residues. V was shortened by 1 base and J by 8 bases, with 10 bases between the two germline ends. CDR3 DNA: TGTGCCAGCAGCCAAGGGAGGGGCGGTACGCAGTATTTT. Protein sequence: CASSQGRGGTQYF.

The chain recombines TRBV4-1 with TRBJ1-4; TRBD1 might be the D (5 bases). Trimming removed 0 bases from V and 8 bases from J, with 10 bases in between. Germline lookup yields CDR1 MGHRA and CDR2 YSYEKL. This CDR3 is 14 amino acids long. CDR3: CASSQEQETEKLFF. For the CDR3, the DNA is TGCGCCAGCAGCCAAGAACAGGAAACCGAAAAACTGTTTTTT.